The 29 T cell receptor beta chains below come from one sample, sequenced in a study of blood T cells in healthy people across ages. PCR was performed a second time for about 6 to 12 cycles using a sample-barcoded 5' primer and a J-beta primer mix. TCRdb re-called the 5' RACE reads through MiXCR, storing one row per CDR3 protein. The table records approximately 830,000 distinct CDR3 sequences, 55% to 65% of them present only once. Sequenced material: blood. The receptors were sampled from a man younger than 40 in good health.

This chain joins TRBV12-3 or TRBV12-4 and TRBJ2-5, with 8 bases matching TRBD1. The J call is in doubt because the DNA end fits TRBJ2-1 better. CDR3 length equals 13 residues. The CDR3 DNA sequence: TGTGCCAGCAGCCCCAGGGGGCAAGAGACCCAGTTCTTC. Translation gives CASSPRGQETQFF.

The CDR3 is CASSLVPGAKNIQYF. CDR3 DNA sequence: TGTGCCAGCAGCTTAGTGCCTGGGGCCAAAAACATTCAGTACTTC. The genes are TRBV11-2 and TRBJ2-4; D remains unclear. The ends were cut back, 1 base at V and 1 base at J, with 8 bases in the middle. Germline V CDR1 and CDR2: SGHAT, FQNNGV. This CDR3 region has 15 residues.

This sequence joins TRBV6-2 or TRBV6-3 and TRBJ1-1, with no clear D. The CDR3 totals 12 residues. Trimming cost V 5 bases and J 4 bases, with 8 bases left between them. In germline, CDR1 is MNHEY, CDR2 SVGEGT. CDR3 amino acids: CASSQGPTEAFF. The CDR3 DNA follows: TGTGCCAGCAGTCAAGGCCCCACTGAAGCTTTCTTT.

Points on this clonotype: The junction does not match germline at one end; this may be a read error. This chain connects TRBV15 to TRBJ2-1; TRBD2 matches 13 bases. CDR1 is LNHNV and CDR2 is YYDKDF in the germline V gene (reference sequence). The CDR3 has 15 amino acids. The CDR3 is CATRRGTSGANEQFF. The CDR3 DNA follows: TGTGCCACCAGGAGAGGGACTAGCGGGGCCAATGAGCAGTTCTTC.

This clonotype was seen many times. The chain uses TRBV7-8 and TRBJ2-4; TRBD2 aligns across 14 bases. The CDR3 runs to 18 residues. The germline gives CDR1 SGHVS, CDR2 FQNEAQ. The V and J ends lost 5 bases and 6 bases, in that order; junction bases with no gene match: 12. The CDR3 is CASSKGLAGETAGNIQYF. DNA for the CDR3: TGTGCCAGCAGCAAGGGACTAGCGGGGGAAACCGCGGGAAACATTCAGTACTTC.

CDR3 coding DNA: TGTGCCAGCAGCCACTCGACAGGGGGAGGGAGTGGCTACACCTTC. Residues: CASSHSTGGGSGYTF. V is TRBV12-3 or TRBV12-4 and J is TRBJ1-2; 9 nucleotides match TRBD1. The J segment lost 7 bases and the V segment lost 6 bases, leaving 12 bases of the junction unmatched. The CDR3 covers 15 residues.

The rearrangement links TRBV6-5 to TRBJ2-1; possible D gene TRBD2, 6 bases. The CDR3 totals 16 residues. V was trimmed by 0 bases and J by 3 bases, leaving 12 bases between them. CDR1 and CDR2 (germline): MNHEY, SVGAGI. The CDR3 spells CASSYSLAGSYNEQFF. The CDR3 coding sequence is TGTGCCAGCAGTTACTCCCTGGCGGGAAGCTACAATGAGCAGTTCTTC.

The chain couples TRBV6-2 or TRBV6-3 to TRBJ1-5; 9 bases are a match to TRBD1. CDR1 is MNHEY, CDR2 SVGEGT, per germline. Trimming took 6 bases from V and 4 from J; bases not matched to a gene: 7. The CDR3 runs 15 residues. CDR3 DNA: TGTGCCAGCAGGAGGGACAGGGAGGTAAATCAGCCCCAGCATTTT. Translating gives CASRRDREVNQPQHF.

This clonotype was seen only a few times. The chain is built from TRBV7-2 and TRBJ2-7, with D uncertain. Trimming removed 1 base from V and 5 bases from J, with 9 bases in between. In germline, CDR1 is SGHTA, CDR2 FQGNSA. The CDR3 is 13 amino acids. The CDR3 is CASSLVTWDEQYF. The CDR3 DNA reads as TGTGCCAGCAGCTTAGTTACTTGGGACGAGCAGTACTTC.

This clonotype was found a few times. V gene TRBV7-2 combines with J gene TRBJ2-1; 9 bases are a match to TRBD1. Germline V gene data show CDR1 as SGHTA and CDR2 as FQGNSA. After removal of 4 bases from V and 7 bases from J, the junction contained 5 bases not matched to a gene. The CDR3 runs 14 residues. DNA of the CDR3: TGTGCCAGCAGCTCGCCGGGACAGGGAAATGAGCAGTTCTTC. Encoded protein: CASSSPGQGNEQFF.

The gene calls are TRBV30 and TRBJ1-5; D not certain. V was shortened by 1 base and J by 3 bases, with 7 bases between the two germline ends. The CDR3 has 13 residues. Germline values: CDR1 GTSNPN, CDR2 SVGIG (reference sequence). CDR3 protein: CAWSGTSNQPQHF. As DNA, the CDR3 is TGTGCCTGGAGTGGGACCTCCAATCAGCCCCAGCATTTT.

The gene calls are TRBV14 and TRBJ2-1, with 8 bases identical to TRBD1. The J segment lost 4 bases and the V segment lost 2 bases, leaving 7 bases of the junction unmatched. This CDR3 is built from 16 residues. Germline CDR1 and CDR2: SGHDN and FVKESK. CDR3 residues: CASSQRTGRGYNEQFF. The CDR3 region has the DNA TGTGCCAGCAGCCAACGGACAGGGAGAGGATACAATGAGCAGTTCTTC. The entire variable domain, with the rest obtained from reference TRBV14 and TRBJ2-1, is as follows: EAGVTQFPSHSVIEKGQTVTLRCDPISGHDNLYWYRRVMGKEIKFLLHFVKESKQDESGMPNNRFLAERTGGTYSTLKVQPAELEDSGVYFCASSQRTGRGYNEQFFGPGTRLTVL.

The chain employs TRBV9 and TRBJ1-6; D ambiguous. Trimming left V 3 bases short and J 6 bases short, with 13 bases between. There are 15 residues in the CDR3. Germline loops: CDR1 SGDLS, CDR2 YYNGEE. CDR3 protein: CASSGNGNTNSPLHF. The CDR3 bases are TGTGCCAGCAGCGGAAACGGGAATACTAATTCACCCCTCCACTTT.

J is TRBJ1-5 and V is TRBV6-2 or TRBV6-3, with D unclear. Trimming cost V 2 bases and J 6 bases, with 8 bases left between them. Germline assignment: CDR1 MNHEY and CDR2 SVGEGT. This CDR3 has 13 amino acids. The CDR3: CASSYPGSQPQHF. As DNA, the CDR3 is TGTGCCAGCAGTTACCCCGGAAGTCAGCCCCAGCATTTT.

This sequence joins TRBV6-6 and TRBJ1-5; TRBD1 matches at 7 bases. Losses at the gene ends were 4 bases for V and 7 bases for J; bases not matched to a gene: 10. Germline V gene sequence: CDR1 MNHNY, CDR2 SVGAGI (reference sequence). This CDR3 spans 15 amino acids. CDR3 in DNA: TGTGCCAGCAGTTCCGGGACAGATGTAGGGCAGCCCCAGCATTTT. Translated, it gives CASSSGTDVGQPQHF.

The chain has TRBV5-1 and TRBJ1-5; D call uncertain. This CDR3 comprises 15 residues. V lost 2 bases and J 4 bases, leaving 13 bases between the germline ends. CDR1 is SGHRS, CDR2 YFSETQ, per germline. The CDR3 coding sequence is TGCGCCAGCAGCTTATTAGGACTCAGGAATCAGCCCCAGCATTTT. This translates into CASSLLGLRNQPQHF. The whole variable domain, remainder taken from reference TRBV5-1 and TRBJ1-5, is KAGVTQTPRYLIKTRGQQVTLSCSPISGHRSVSWYQQTPGQGLQFLFEYFSETQRNKGNFPGRFSGRQFSNSRSEMNVSTLELGDSALYLCASSLLGLRNQPQHFGDGTRLSIL.

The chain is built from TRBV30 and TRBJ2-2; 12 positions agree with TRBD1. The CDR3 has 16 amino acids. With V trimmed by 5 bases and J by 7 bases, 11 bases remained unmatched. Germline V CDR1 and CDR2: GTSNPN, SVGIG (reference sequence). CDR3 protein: CAWFSGTGGIGGELFF. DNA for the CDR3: TGTGCCTGGTTCTCCGGGACAGGGGGCATCGGCGGGGAGCTGTTTTTT.

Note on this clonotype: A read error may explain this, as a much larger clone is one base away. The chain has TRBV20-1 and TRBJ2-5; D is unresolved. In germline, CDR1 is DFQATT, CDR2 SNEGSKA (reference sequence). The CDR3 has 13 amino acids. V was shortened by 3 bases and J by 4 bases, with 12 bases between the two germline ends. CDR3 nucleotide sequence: TGCAGTGCTAGGTTGCTACTTGGAGAGACCCAGTACTTC. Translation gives CSARLLLGETQYF.

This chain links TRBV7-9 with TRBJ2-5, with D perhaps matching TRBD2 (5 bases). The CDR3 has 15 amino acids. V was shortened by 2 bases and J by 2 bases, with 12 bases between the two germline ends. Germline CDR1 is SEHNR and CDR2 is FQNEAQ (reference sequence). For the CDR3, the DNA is TGTGCCAGCAGCTTAAACAACGGAGGACAAGAGACCCAGTACTTC. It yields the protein CASSLNNGGQETQYF.

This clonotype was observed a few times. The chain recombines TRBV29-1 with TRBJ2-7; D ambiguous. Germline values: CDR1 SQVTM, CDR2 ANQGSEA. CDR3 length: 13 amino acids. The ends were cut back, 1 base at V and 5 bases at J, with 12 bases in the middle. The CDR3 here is CSVEGANPNEQYF. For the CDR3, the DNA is TGCAGCGTTGAAGGGGCTAATCCGAACGAGCAGTACTTC.

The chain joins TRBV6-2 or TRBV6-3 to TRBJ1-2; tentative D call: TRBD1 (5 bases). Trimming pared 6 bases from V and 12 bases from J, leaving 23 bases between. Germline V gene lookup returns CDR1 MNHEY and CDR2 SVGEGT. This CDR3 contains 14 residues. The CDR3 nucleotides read TGTGCCAGCAGCCCGGAGTTGGGACTTAGGGGCCACACCTTC. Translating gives CASSPELGLRGHTF.

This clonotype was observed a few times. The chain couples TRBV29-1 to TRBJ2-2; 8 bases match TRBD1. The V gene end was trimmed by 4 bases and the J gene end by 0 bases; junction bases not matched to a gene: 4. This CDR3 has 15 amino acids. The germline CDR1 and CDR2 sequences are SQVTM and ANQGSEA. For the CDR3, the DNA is TGCAGCGTTGCGTGGGGACAGGCGAACACCGGGGAGCTGTTTTTT. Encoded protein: CSVAWGQANTGELFF.

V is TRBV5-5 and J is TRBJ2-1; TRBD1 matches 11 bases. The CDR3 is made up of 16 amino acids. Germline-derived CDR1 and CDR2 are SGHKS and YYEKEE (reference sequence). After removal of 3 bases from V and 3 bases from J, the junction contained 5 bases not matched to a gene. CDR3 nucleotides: TGTGCCAGCAGCTCCCCGGGGACAGGGGGCTACAATGAGCAGTTCTTC. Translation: CASSSPGTGGYNEQFF.

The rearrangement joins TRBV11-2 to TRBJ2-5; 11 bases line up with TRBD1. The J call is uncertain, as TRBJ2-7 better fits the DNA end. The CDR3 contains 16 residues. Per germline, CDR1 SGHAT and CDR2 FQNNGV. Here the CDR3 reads CASSLGDRGGPYEQYF. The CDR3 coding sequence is TGTGCCAGCAGCTTAGGGGACAGGGGGGGCCCCTACGAGCAGTACTTC.

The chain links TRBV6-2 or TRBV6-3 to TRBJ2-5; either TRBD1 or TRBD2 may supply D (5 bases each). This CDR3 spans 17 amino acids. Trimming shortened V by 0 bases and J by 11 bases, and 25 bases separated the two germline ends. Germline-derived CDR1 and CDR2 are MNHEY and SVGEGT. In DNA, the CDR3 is TGTGCCAGCAGTTACTCGATCGTTCTCCGGGACGTCTACGTGCAGTACTTC. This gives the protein CASSYSIVLRDVYVQYF.

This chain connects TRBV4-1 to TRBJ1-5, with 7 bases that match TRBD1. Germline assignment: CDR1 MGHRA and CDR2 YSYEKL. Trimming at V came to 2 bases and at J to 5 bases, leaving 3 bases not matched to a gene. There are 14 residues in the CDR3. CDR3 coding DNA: TGCGCCAGCAGCCAACCTACAGGGGATCAGCCCCAGCATTTT. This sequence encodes CASSQPTGDQPQHF.

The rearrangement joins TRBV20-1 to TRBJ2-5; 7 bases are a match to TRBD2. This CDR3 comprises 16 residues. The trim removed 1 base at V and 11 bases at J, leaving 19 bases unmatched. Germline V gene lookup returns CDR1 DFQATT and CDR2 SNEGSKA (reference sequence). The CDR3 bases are TGCAGTGCTAGAGTTCGGGGAGGGGTCACAAGGAATGAGCAGTACTTC. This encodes CSARVRGGVTRNEQYF.

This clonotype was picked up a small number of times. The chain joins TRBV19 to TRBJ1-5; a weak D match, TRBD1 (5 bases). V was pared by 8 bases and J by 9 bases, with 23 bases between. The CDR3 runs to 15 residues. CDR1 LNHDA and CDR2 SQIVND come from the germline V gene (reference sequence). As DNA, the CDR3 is TGTGCCAGTTGCCCGGGAGGGGTTACGGCATGGCCCCAGCATTTT. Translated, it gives CASCPGGVTAWPQHF.

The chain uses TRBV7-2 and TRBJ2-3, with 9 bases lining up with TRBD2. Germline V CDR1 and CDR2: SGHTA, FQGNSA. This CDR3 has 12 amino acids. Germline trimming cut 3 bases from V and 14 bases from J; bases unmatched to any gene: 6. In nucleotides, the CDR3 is TGTGCCAGCAGCTTGGAGGGCGGGGGGGCGTATTTT. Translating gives CASSLEGGGAYF. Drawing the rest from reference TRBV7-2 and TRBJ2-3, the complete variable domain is GAGVSQSPSNKVTEKGKDVELRCDPISGHTALYWYRQSLGQGLEFLIYFQGNSAPDKSGLPSDRFSAERTGGSVSTLTIQRTQQEDSAVYLCASSLEGGGAYFGPGTRLTVL.